Listed below are T cell receptor beta chains from one sample, sequenced in a study of cytomegalovirus exposure and HLA in healthy donors. Produced via immunoSEQ multiplex PCR; TCRdb's table is partial and in-frame only. The sample holds about 150,000 clones; more than 60% are singletons and the top ten take about 3.1%. The sequenced sample was PBMCs. Receptors originate from a woman aged 50 to 60 in good health and CMV-seropositive. The CDR3 runs from the conserved cysteine through the conserved F or W. Fields, in order: J gene, V gene, CDR3 protein.

j_gene: TRBJ1-5; v_gene: TRBV7-2; CDR3aa: CASSSLWGGPQHF
j_gene: TRBJ1-3; v_gene: TRBV9; CDR3aa: CASSVEPGSSGNTIYF
j_gene: NA; v_gene: TRBV10-3; CDR3aa: CAISSASYEQYF
j_gene: TRBJ1-5; v_gene: TRBV9; CDR3aa: CASTPGLENQPQHF
j_gene: TRBJ2-2; v_gene: TRBV19; CDR3aa: CASSMQGDTGELFF
j_gene: TRBJ2-1; v_gene: TRBV4-3; CDR3aa: CASSQAHGREGEQFF
j_gene: TRBJ2-1; v_gene: TRBV4-3; CDR3aa: CASSIQGRLNEQFF
j_gene: TRBJ1-1; v_gene: TRBV18; CDR3aa: CASSPPRATEAFF
j_gene: TRBJ1-1; v_gene: TRBV28; CDR3aa: CASSFPEGTAFF
j_gene: TRBJ2-6; v_gene: TRBV5-5; CDR3aa: CASSRMTGSGANVLTF
j_gene: TRBJ2-3; v_gene: TRBV5-4; CDR3aa: CASSLGGPSTDTQYF
j_gene: TRBJ2-7; v_gene: TRBV4-1; CDR3aa: CASSQDWSSYEQYF
j_gene: TRBJ2-7; v_gene: TRBV7-2; CDR3aa: CASSLVVAGGLGALYEQYF
j_gene: TRBJ1-6; v_gene: TRBV23-1; CDR3aa: CASSQSDLVGYNSPLHF
j_gene: TRBJ1-1; v_gene: TRBV28; CDR3aa: CASSLSPWGENTEAFF
j_gene: TRBJ2-3; v_gene: TRBV28; CDR3aa: CASSLPGSGSTDTQYF
j_gene: TRBJ1-1; v_gene: TRBV5-1; CDR3aa: CASSSHGTGATEAFF
j_gene: TRBJ2-7; v_gene: TRBV6-1; CDR3aa: CASSESTSGYF
j_gene: TRBJ2-6; v_gene: TRBV9; CDR3aa: CASTRDRDSGANGLTF
j_gene: TRBJ2-1; v_gene: TRBV5-6; CDR3aa: CASSLVRDIYNEQFF
j_gene: TRBJ2-4; v_gene: TRBV27; CDR3aa: CASSSRTAQAKNIQYF
j_gene: TRBJ2-3; v_gene: TRBV10-3; CDR3aa: CAISETTISGGPTDTQYF
j_gene: TRBJ2-1; v_gene: TRBV28; CDR3aa: CASRVGRGNEQFF
j_gene: TRBJ1-5; v_gene: TRBV7-2; CDR3aa: CASSLEEGRRQPQHF
j_gene: TRBJ1-2; v_gene: TRBV6-5; CDR3aa: CASSYSGQIGYTF
j_gene: TRBJ1-1; v_gene: TRBV21-1; CDR3aa: CASTPRRTGALAEAFF
j_gene: TRBJ2-3; v_gene: TRBV2; CDR3aa: CASKTGVGDTQYF
j_gene: TRBJ2-7; v_gene: TRBV13; CDR3aa: CASRAAGAPYEQYF
j_gene: TRBJ2-1; v_gene: TRBV25-1; CDR3aa: CASSEYGADEQFF
j_gene: TRBJ2-7; v_gene: TRBV27; CDR3aa: CASSLRGEGLHEQYF
j_gene: TRBJ1-1; v_gene: TRBV5-6; CDR3aa: CASSLGPTGMLDTEAFF
j_gene: TRBJ2-2; v_gene: TRBV11-1; CDR3aa: CASSSGLGGELFF
j_gene: TRBJ2-1; v_gene: TRBV2; CDR3aa: CASSEVRASGSNEQFF
j_gene: TRBJ1-1; v_gene: TRBV7-7; CDR3aa: CASSLDIGTEAFF
j_gene: TRBJ2-2; v_gene: TRBV30; CDR3aa: CAWRRTSQNTGELFF
j_gene: TRBJ2-7; v_gene: TRBV5-5; CDR3aa: CASSFQRSSYEQYF
j_gene: TRBJ2-7; v_gene: TRBV7-3; CDR3aa: CASSLGGRPYEQYF
j_gene: TRBJ2-2; v_gene: TRBV2; CDR3aa: CASSVSGTGELFF
j_gene: TRBJ1-1; v_gene: TRBV30; CDR3aa: CAWSAVNTEAFF
j_gene: TRBJ1-4; v_gene: TRBV18; CDR3aa: CASSPTGGAGEKLFF
j_gene: TRBJ1-2; v_gene: TRBV19; CDR3aa: CASSSPGANYGYTF
j_gene: TRBJ1-2; v_gene: TRBV6-6; CDR3aa: CASRPRGEDGYTF
j_gene: TRBJ1-5; v_gene: TRBV18; CDR3aa: CASSIGQEILGQPQHF
j_gene: TRBJ2-2; v_gene: TRBV5-6; CDR3aa: CASSLGYSGYFRELFF
j_gene: TRBJ2-4; v_gene: TRBV2; CDR3aa: CASSVDRAKNIQYF